This paragraph reports one TCR beta chain. Its antigen is currently not known. Base-call qualities are not available, and no considerably larger clone is one nucleotide away. The immunoSEQ Assay, a bias-controlled multiplex PCR, was used to amplify TCRbeta CDR3 regions from genomic DNA. In the authors' own workflow: Within the assay, amplification of reference gene primers was used to estimate how many nucleated cells each sample contained. Sequence reads were collapsed and filtered to measure the absolute abundance of every unique TCRbeta CDR3 rearrangement. For each sample, productive Simpson clonality was calculated as the square root of Simpson's diversity index across productive rearrangements. This is the immuneACCESS table as TCRdb keeps it, with only in-frame sequences that have V and J called. A part of the clones is gone; compared with another copy, unresolved V genes explain less than half, and the rest is unexplained. V, J and clone size were drawn from that table, and D and trimming were deduced from the DNA. Recorded for this sample are about 27,000 clones; about 91% of them occurred a single time. The ten largest clones take up 15% to 20% of the sample.

From its cysteine to its phenylalanine, the CDR3 spans 15 amino acids. The CDR3 DNA has 45 bases and is translated from base 1. The junction shows trimming of 1 base on V and 2 bases on J, plus 12 bases between the germline ends. CDR1 and CDR2, looked up from the germline V gene (reference sequence), are SGHNT and YYREEE. Whole blood was collected in K2EDTA tubes by collaborating institutions according to the institutions' own protocols. For TCRbeta analysis, collaborators shipped samples as frozen whole blood, isolated PBMCs, or DNA extracted from either of those sample types. The record originates from a study of blood T cell repertoires in COVID-19 (dated by TCRdb to between 2020 and 2021). With respect to the entire study: The collaborator samples originated in the United States, Italy and Spain and spanned the acute and convalescent phases of COVID-19. The material from the prospective study consisted of cDNA or gDNA derived from T cells, B-cell-depleted T cells, or PBMCs. The dataset comprised deeply sampled blood TCRbeta repertoires from subjects exposed to, actively infected with, or recovered from COVID-19. The repertoires were released in a freely available public database meant as a resource for research on the immune response to SARS-CoV-2. Samples came from the ongoing ImmuneRACE study (first 160 participants) plus 1,254 subjects from 6 global collaborators. A de-identified subject ID, COVID-19 status, age in years and sex were almost always included in the sample metadata. Where HLA class I and class II types were available, the types were taken from metadata supplied by the sample provider, not from assay-based typing. Here is what the overall study found, with its caveats: How much clinical and demographic metadata was included differed by source and by participant, and the metadata was provided uncurated.

The sequenced material came from peripheral blood. The clonotype comes from a human donor with active COVID-19. The donor label of this sample is uncertain. This receptor chain uses TRBV5-4 and TRBJ2-5; no D gene is confidently identified. The bases read TGTGCCAGCAGCTTGACCGGCGGTGTTCAAGAGACCCAGTACTTC. Its coded protein is CASSLTGGVQETQYF.